The clone carrying this T cell receptor (beta chain) was picked up a small number of times. Previously published methods and listed TCR primers were used for the bulk TCR libraries. TCRdb used MiXCR to reprocess the PCR reads, holding one entry per CDR3 protein. The sample shows under 350,000 distinct CDR3 sequences, roughly 23% of them seen only once. This entry is derived from a study of molecular identifiers for immune sequencing clone quantification. The CDR3 runs 12 residues. CDR1 and CDR2 from the germline V gene are SNHLY and FYNNEI. The J segment lost 7 bases and the V segment lost 9 bases, leaving 6 bases of the junction unmatched.

The rearrangement uses TRBV2 and TRBJ2-4, with 7 bases aligning to TRBD1. Sequenced: naive CD8+ T cells from blood, with Jurkat cell RNA spiked in. Subset given: FACS-sorted CD8+CD4-CCR7+CD45RA+ naive T cells. The sequence derives from a human donor in good health. Some libraries in this study had Jurkat cell RNA spiked in. The chain's CDR3 is CASLTTGNIQYF. The CDR3 DNA is TGTGCCAGTTTAACGACAGGGAACATTCAGTACTTC. Combining the CDR3 with reference TRBV2 and TRBJ2-4 gives the whole variable domain EPEVTQTPSHQVTQMGQEVILRCVPISNHLYFYWYRQILGQKVEFLVSFYNNEISEKSEIFDDQFSVERPDGSNFTLKIRSTKLEDSAMYFCASLTTGNIQYFGAGTRLSVL.